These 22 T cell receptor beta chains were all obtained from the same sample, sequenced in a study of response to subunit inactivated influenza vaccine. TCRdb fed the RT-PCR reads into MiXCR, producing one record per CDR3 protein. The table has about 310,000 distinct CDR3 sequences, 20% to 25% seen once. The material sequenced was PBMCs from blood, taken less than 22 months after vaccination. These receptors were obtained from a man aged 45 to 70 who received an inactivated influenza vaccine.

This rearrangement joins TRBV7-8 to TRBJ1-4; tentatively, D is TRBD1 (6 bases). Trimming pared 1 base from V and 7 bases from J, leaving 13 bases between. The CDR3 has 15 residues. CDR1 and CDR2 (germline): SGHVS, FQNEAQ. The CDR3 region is CASSLGQGFGEKLFF. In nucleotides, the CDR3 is TGTGCCAGCAGCTTAGGCCAGGGGTTTGGTGAAAAACTGTTTTTT.

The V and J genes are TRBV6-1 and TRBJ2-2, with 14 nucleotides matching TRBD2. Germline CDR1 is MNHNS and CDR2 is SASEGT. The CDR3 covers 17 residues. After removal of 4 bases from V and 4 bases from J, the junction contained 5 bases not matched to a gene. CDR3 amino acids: CASSGLAGGPGTGELFF. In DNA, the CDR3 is TGTGCCAGCAGTGGACTAGCGGGAGGGCCCGGCACCGGGGAGCTGTTTTTT.

CDR3 DNA: TGTGCCACCAGTGATTCGGGACTAGCGGGAGTCGATGAGCAGTTCTTC. This encodes CATSDSGLAGVDEQFF. The chain carries TRBV24-1 and TRBJ2-1; 14 positions match TRBD2. The germline gives CDR1 KGHDR, CDR2 SFDVKD. The V and J ends lost 2 bases and 8 bases, in that order; junction bases with no gene match: 4. This CDR3 contains 16 residues.

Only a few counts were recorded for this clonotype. Here the CDR3 DNA reads TGTGCCAGCAGTTTCTCTCGACTAGCCCCCTCCTACAATGAGCAGTTCTTC. The encoded protein is CASSFSRLAPSYNEQFF. The rearrangement uses TRBV27 and TRBJ2-1, with 7 bases matching TRBD2. The CDR3 has 17 amino acids. In germline, CDR1 is MNHEY, CDR2 SMNVEV (reference sequence). V lost 3 bases, J lost 0 bases, and 8 bases stayed unmatched.

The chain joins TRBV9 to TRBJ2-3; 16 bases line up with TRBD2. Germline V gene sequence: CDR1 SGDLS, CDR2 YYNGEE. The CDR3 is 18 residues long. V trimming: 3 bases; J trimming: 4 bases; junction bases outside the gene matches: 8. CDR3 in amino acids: CASSGPGLAGGPPDTQYF. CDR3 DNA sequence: TGTGCCAGCAGCGGACCGGGACTAGCGGGAGGGCCGCCAGATACGCAGTATTTT.

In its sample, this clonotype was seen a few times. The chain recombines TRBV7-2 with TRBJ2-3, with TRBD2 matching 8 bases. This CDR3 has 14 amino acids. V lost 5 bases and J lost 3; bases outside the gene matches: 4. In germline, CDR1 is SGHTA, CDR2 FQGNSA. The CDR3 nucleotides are TGTGCCAGCAGCAAAGTAGCGGGGACAGATACGCAGTATTTT. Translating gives CASSKVAGTDTQYF.

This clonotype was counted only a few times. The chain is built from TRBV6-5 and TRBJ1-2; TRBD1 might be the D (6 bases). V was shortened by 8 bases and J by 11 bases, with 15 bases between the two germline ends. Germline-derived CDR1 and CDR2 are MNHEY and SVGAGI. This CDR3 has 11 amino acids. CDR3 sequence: CASCRGEVYTF. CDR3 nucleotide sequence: TGTGCCAGCTGTAGGGGGGAAGTGTACACCTTC.

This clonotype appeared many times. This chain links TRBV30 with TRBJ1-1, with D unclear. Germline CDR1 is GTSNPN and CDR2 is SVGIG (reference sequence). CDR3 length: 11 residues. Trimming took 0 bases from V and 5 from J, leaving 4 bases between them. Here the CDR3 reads CAWSVLTEAFF. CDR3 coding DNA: TGTGCCTGGAGTGTATTAACTGAAGCTTTCTTT.

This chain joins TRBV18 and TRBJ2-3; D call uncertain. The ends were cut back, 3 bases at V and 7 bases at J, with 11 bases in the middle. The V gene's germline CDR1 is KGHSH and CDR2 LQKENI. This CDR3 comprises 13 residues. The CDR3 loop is CASSPDKRNTQYF. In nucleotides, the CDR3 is TGTGCCAGCTCACCGGATAAGAGAAATACGCAGTATTTT. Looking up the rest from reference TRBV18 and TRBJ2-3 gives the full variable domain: NAGVMQNPRHLVRRRGQEARLRCSPMKGHSHVYWYRQLPEEGLKFMVYLQKENIIDESGMPKERFSAEFPKEGPSILRIQQVVRGDSAAYFCASSPDKRNTQYFGPGTRLTVL.

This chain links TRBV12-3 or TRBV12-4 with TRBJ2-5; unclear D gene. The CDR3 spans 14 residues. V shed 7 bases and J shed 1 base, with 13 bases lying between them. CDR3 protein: CASTAVGTQETQYF. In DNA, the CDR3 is TGTGCCAGCACCGCCGTGGGTACCCAAGAGACCCAGTACTTC.

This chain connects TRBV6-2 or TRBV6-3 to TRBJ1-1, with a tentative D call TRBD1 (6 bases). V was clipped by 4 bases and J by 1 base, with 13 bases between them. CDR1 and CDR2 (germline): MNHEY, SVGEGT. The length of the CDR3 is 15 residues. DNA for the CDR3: TGTGCCAGCAGTTGGCCGGGACACGGGAACACTGAAGCTTTCTTT. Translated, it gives CASSWPGHGNTEAFF.

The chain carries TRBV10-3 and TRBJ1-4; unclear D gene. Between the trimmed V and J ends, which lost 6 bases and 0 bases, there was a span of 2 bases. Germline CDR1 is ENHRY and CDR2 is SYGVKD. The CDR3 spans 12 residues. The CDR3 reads CAISATNEKLFF. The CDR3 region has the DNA TGTGCCATCAGCGCAACTAATGAAAAACTGTTTTTT.

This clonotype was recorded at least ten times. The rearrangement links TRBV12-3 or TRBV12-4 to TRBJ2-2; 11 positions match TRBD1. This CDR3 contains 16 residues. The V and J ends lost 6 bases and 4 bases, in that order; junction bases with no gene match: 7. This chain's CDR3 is CASRRPGQGVTGELFF. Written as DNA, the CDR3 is TGTGCCAGCAGAAGACCGGGACAGGGGGTCACCGGGGAGCTGTTTTTT.

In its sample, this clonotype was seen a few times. The chain's CDR3 is CATLILGGQWYGYTF. The CDR3 nucleotides are TGTGCCACCCTAATCCTGGGAGGCCAGTGGTATGGCTACACCTTC. This chain connects TRBV28 to TRBJ1-2; D unresolved. The germline gives CDR1 MDHEN, CDR2 SYDVKM. The CDR3 length is 15 residues. Trimming cost V 10 bases and J 5 bases, with 23 bases left between them.

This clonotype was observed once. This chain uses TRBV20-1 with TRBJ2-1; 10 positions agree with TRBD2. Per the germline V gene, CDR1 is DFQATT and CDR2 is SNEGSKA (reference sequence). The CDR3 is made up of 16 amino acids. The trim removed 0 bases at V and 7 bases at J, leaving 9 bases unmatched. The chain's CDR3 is CSARDMVAGGLNEQFF. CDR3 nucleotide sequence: TGCAGTGCTAGAGATATGGTAGCGGGAGGTCTAAATGAGCAGTTCTTC.

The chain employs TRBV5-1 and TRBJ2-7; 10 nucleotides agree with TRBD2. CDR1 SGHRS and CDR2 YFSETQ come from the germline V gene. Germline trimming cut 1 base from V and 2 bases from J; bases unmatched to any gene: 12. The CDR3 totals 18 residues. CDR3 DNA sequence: TGCGCCAGCAGCTTGAAGTGGGCTAGCGGGAGATTTGCCTACGAGCAGTACTTC. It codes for CASSLKWASGRFAYEQYF.

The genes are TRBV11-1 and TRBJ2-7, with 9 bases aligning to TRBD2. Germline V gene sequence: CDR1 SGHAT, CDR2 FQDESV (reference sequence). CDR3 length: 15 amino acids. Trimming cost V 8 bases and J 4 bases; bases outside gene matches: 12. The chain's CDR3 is CASGRRREGRYEQYF. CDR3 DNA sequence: TGTGCCAGCGGTCGTCGGCGGGAGGGCCGTTACGAGCAGTACTTC.

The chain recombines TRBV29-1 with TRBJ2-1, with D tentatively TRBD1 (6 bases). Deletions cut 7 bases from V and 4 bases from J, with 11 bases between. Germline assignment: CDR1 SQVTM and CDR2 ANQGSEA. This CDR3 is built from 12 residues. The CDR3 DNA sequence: TGCAGCGGGGGACAAGTTTACAATGAGCAGTTCTTC. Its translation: CSGGQVYNEQFF.

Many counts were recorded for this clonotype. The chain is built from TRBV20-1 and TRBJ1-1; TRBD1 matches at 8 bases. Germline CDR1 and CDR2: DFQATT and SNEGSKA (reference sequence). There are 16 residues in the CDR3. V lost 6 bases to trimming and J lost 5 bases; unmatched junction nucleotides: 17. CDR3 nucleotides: TGCAGTGCCTCAAGCACAGGGGGGTCACTGGGGACTGAAGCTTTCTTT. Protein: CSASSTGGSLGTEAFF.

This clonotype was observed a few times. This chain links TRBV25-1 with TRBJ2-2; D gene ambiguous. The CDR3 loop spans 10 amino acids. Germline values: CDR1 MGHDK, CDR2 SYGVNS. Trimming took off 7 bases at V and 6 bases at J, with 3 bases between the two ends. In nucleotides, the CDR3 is TGTGCCAGCAAGTCCGGGGAGCTGTTTTTT. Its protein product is CASKSGELFF.

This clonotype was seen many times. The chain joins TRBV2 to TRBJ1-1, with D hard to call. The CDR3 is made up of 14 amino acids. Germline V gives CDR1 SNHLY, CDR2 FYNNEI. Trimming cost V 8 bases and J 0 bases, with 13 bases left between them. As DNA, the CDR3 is TGTGCCAGCGGTCCCAGCACTTTGAACACTGAAGCTTTCTTT. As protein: CASGPSTLNTEAFF.

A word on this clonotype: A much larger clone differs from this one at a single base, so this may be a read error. This CDR3 reads CSVQVESNQAQHF. The CDR3 DNA reads TGCAGCGTTCAGGTTGAAAGCAATCAGGCCCAGCATTTT. V usage is TRBV29-1 and J usage is TRBJ1-5; no definite D call. Germline CDR1 SQVTM, CDR2 ANQGSEA. The CDR3 loop spans 13 amino acids.